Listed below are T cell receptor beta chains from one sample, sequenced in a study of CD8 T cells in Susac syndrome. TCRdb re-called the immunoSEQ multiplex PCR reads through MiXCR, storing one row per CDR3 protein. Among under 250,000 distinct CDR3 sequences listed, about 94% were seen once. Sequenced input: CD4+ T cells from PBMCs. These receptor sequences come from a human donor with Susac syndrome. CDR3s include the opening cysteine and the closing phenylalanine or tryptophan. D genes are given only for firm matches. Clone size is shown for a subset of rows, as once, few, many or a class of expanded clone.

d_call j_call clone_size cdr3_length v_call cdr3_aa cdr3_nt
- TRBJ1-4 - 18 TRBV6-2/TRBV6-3 CASSYPLESGNHNEKLFF TGTGCCAGCAGTTACCCCCTCGAATCGGGTAACCATAATGAAAAACTGTTTTTT
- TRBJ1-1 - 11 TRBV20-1 CSATKNTEAFF TGCAGTGCCACAAAGAACACTGAAGCTTTCTTT
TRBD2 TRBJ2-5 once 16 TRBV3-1 CASSQANRGGGETQYF TGTGCCAGCAGCCAAGCGAATCGCGGGGGAGGGGAGACCCAGTACTTC
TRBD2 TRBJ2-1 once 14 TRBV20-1 CSARGLAGFNEQFF TGCAGTGCTAGAGGGCTAGCGGGGTTCAATGAGCAGTTCTTC
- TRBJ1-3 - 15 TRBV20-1 CSARDSGISGNTIYF TGCAGTGCTAGAGATTCAGGTATCTCTGGAAACACCATATATTTT
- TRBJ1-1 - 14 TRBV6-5 CASSYSGGRTEAFF TGTGCCAGCAGTTACTCGGGGGGTCGCACTGAAGCTTTCTTT
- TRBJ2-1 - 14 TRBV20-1 CSAEGTGTSNQQFF TGCAGTGCTGAAGGTACCGGGACAAGTAACCAGCAGTTCTTC
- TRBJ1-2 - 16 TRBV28 CASSSPGANRNYGYTF TGTGCCAGCAGTTCACCAGGGGCGAACCGTAACTATGGCTACACCTTC
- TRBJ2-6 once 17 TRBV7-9 CASSLRTSASGANVLTF TGTGCCAGCAGCTTAAGGACAAGCGCGTCTGGGGCCAACGTCCTGACTTTC
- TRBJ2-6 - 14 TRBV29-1 CSVQQNTGANVLTF TGCAGCGTTCAACAGAATACTGGGGCCAACGTCCTGACTTTC
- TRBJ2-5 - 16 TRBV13 CASSPGAGSRKIAQYF TGTGCCAGCAGCCCCGGAGCCGGATCTCGAAAAATAGCCCAGTACTTC
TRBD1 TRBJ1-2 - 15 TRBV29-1 CSAASGQGAVYGYTF TGCAGCGCTGCTTCGGGACAGGGGGCTGTCTATGGCTACACCTTC
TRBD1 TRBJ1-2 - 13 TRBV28 CASSRQGNYGYTF TGTGCCAGCAGTCGACAGGGAAACTATGGCTACACCTTC
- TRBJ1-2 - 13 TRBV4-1 CASSHRTEMGYTF TGCGCCAGCAGCCACCGGACGGAGATGGGCTACACCTTC
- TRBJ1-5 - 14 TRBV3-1 CASSQPQGYQPQHF TGTGCCAGCAGCCAACCCCAGGGATATCAGCCCCAGCATTTT
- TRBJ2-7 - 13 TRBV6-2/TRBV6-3 CASSYNRGYEQYF TGTGCCAGCAGTTACAATAGGGGATACGAGCAGTACTTC